The text below deals with one TCR beta chain. Repertoires were generated with immunoSEQ multiplex PCR, while TCRdb's copy carries only in-frame clones and drops some. The data hold roughly 93,000 clones, with roughly 94% observed a single time. This specimen comes from a study of T cell changes during pregnancy in multiple sclerosis. The CDR3 runs to 14 residues. V was pared by 4 bases and J by 9 bases, with 10 bases of the junction left unmatched. Germline V gene sequence: CDR1 MNHEY, CDR2 SVGAGI. This sequence was found in a female donor in good health, enrolled as a control in a pregnancy study. The chain joins TRBV6-5 to TRBJ2-5; 8 positions match TRBD1. This sample comprised peripheral blood, obtained after pregnancy. CDR3 DNA sequence: TGTGCCAGCAGTTCTGGACAGGGCGGTTTGGCCCAGTACTTC. As protein: CASSSGQGGLAQYF.